A selection of T cell receptor beta chains follows, all from one sample in a study of CD4 T cells in relation to SARS-CoV-2 and coronaviruses. No antigens are known for them. Generated by immunoSEQ multiplex PCR, the TCRdb table keeps only in-frame clones and is missing some. The data contain approximately 31,000 clones, more than 75% of them singletons. The sequencing sample was made of memory CD4+ T cells from PBMCs, cultured in vitro. All receptors come from an adult with COVID-19. CDR3s include the opening cysteine and the closing phenylalanine or tryptophan. The D gene is left open where the match is weak. Some rows have no size entry. The others give once, few or many, or a class for an expanded clone.

clone_size	v_call	d_call	j_call	cdr3_nt	cdr3_aa
.	TRBV2	.	TRBJ1-5	TGTGCTAGCAGTGAAGCCCGCCAGGGGAGTCAGCCCCAGCATTTT	CASSEARQGSQPQHF
.	TRBV9	.	TRBJ1-1	TGTGCCAGCAGCGAGAAGAACACTGAAGCTTTCTTT	CASSEKNTEAFF
.	TRBV15	.	TRBJ1-5	TGTGCCACCAGCAGAGAGTCCTGGGTGGGTGATCAGCCCCAGCATTTT	CATSRESWVGDQPQHF
few	TRBV7-7	.	TRBJ2-7	TGTGCTAGCAGCTCTATAGCGGAAGCGGAGGAGCAGTACTTC	CASSSIAEAEEQYF
few	TRBV3-1/TRBV3-2	.	TRBJ1-5	TGTGCCAGCAGCCAAGGGAGAGATCAGCCCCAGCATTTT	CASSQGRDQPQHF
.	TRBV7-2	.	TRBJ2-3	TGTGCCAGCAGCTTAGGGGACTTTACAGATACGCAGTATTTT	CASSLGDFTDTQYF
few	TRBV10-1	.	TRBJ2-7	TGCGCCAGCAGTTCACTAGTATCGGGCGAGCAGTACTTC	CASSSLVSGEQYF
.	TRBV3-1/TRBV3-2	.	TRBJ2-1	TGTGCCAGCAGCCCTTACGGGACAACCTACAATGAGCAGTTCTTC	CASSPYGTTYNEQFF
few	TRBV28	.	TRBJ1-1	TGTGCCAGCAGTTTTCTTCGGGGGACTGAAGCTTTCTTT	CASSFLRGTEAFF
.	TRBV27	TRBD2	TRBJ2-7	TGTGCCAGCAGTTTAGCAGGGACTACCTACGAGCAGTACTTC	CASSLAGTTYEQYF
.	TRBV4-3	TRBD1	TRBJ1-4	TGCGCCAGCAGCCAAGAAACCAGGGGGTATGAAAAACTGTTTTTT	CASSQETRGYEKLFF
.	TRBV4-1	.	TRBJ2-2	TGCGCCAGCAGCCCCCCCGACTCAGCGGCCTTGGGGGGGGAGCTGTTTTTT	CASSPPDSAALGGELFF
.	TRBV14	.	TRBJ2-7	TGTGCCAGCAGCCCAATTAGGGCCCCCTCGGGCGAGCAGTACTTC	CASSPIRAPSGEQYF
few	TRBV7-3	.	TRBJ2-1	TGTGCCAGCAGCTCCGGGGATACCTACAATGAGCAGTTCTTC	CASSSGDTYNEQFF
.	TRBV28	.	TRBJ2-3	TGTGCCAGCAGTTTATGGGACCACAAACTCACAGATACGCAGTATTTT	CASSLWDHKLTDTQYF
.	TRBV28	.	TRBJ1-1	TGTGCCAGCAGTAGTCCGGGGGTCGAAGCTTTCTTT	CASSSPGVEAFF
.	TRBV28	TRBD2	TRBJ2-3	TGTGCCAGCAGTTCAGCCGGGACTAGAAGCACAGATACGCAGTATTTT	CASSSAGTRSTDTQYF
.	TRBV3-1/TRBV3-2	TRBD2	TRBJ2-7	TGTGCCAGCAGCCTTAGCGGGACTTACGAGCAGTACTTC	CASSLSGTYEQYF
.	TRBV6-6	TRBD1	TRBJ1-5	TGTGCCAGCAGTTACACGAACAGGGGCGGGAATCAGCCCCAGCATTTT	CASSYTNRGGNQPQHF
.	TRBV6-2/TRBV6-3	.	TRBJ1-2	TGTGCCAGCAGTTACGGTCAATATGGCTACACCTTC	CASSYGQYGYTF
once	TRBV6-6	TRBD2	TRBJ2-3	TGTGCCAGCGTTGGGACTAGCGGGTCTACTACGCAGTATTTT	CASVGTSGSTTQYF
.	TRBV6-2/TRBV6-3	TRBD2	TRBJ2-2	TGTGCCAGCAGTAGGGGACTAGCGGGACGCGCCGGGGAGCTGTTTTTT	CASSRGLAGRAGELFF
.	TRBV7-8	TRBD1	TRBJ1-4	TGTGCCAGCAGCGTTGACAGGGTCAGGAATAACGAAAAACTGTTTTTT	CASSVDRVRNNEKLFF